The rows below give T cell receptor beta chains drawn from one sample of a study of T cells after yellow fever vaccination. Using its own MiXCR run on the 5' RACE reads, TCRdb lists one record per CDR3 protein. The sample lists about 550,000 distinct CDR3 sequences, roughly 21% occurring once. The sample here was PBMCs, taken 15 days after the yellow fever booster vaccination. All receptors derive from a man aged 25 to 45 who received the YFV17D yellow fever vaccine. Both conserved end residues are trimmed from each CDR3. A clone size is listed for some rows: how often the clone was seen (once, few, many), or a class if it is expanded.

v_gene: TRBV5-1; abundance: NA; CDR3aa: ASNTGLAGRQETQY
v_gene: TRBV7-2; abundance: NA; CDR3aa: ASSLRAGGIGGELF
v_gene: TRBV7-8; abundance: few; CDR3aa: ASSGRASGRRGNEQF
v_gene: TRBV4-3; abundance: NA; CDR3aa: ASSQEETPGSLYEQY
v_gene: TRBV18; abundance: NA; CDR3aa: ASSPGDRAHQPQH
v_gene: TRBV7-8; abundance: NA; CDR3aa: ASSPTSGSFTDTQY
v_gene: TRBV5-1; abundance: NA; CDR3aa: ASSLPREGWTGELF
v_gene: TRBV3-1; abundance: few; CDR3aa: ASSQAGTSGRGIYNEQF
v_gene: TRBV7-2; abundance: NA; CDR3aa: ASSRQRHEQF
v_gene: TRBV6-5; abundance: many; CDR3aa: ASSSTGDEQY
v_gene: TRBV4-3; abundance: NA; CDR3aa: ASSQVAAGGKETQY
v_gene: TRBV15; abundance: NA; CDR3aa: ATSRDSASGFYEQY
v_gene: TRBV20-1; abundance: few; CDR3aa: SPHEGTGTYEQY
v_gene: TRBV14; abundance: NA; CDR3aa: ASSRTSGNRRETQY
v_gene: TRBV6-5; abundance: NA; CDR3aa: ASSLPGGVQY
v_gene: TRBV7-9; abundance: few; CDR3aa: ASSSQGYSSYNEQF
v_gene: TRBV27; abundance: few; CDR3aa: ASSQAGESVGELF